Following are 27 T cell receptor beta chains from one sample sequenced in a study of T cell repertoires in cytomegalovirus infection. TCRdb reprocessed the reads via MiXCR and lists one record per CDR3 protein. Of about 310,000 distinct CDR3 sequences listed, roughly 15% are singletons. The material sequenced was PBMCs. Receptors were obtained from a human donor in good health (CMV status not recorded). Some clones in this sample may be carry-over from other donors' samples.

The chain joins TRBV6-6 to TRBJ1-1, with unresolved D. The ends were cut back, 5 bases at V and 8 bases at J, with 21 bases in the middle. Germline lookup yields CDR1 MNHNY and CDR2 SVGAGI (reference sequence). CDR3 length equals 15 residues. The CDR3 DNA is TGTGCCAGCAGTGATGTTCCCTTTTTCGGGAAAGAAGCTTTCTTT. Translated: CASSDVPFFGKEAFF.

A few counts support this clonotype. The CDR3 DNA sequence: TGTGCCAGCAGCCCCCAACCTATGGGGGAGCAGTTCTTC. The encoded protein is CASSPQPMGEQFF. This chain uses TRBV11-2 with TRBJ2-1; D gene ambiguous. CDR1 and CDR2 from the germline V gene are SGHAT and FQNNGV. The CDR3 is made up of 13 amino acids. The V gene lost 5 bases and the J gene lost 10 bases, with 15 bases spanning the gap.

The table lists this clonotype with many counts. This chain links TRBV7-2 with TRBJ2-2; D possibly uses TRBD1 or TRBD2 (6 bases each). The germline gives CDR1 SGHTA, CDR2 FQGNSA. CDR3 size: 18 residues. The V gene lost 5 bases and the J gene lost 3 bases, with 22 bases spanning the gap. CDR3 loop: CASSQKSRGTYYTGELFF. The CDR3 DNA reads TGTGCCAGCAGCCAAAAATCCCGCGGGACATACTACACCGGGGAGCTGTTTTTT.

This clonotype is judged medium-sized. This chain joins TRBV7-2 and TRBJ2-3, with 10 bases fitting TRBD2. V trimming: 5 bases; J trimming: 0 bases; junction bases outside the gene matches: 8. Per the germline V gene, CDR1 is SGHTA and CDR2 is FQGNSA. There are 17 residues in the CDR3. The CDR3 here is CASSGISSGGSTDTQYF. CDR3 DNA sequence: TGTGCCAGCAGCGGCATCTCTAGCGGGGGCAGCACAGATACGCAGTATTTT.

This clonotype was seen many times. V and J are TRBV2 and TRBJ2-7; 9 nucleotides line up with TRBD1. Germline assignment: CDR1 SNHLY and CDR2 FYNNEI. The CDR3 extends over 14 amino acids. V was pared by 7 bases and J by 0 bases, with 4 bases of the junction left unmatched. This chain's CDR3 is CASNRGQSSYEQYF. In nucleotides, the CDR3 is TGTGCCAGCAACAGGGGGCAAAGCTCCTACGAGCAGTACTTC.

This clonotype was found many times. This rearrangement joins TRBV7-2 to TRBJ2-7, with TRBD2 matching 7 bases. There are 15 residues in the CDR3. Germline values: CDR1 SGHTA, CDR2 FQGNSA. The trim removed 0 bases at V and 2 bases at J, leaving 4 bases unmatched. CDR3 bases: TGTGCCAGCAGCTTAGCGGGAGGGTTTACCTACGAGCAGTACTTC. This gives the protein CASSLAGGFTYEQYF.

The chain carries TRBV28 and TRBJ1-3; maybe TRBD1 (5 bases). V lost 10 bases to trimming and J lost 4 bases, with 17 bases between them. Per germline, CDR1 MDHEN and CDR2 SYDVKM. This CDR3 has 14 residues. The DNA of the CDR3 is TGTGCCACCTCACAGGCCCACTCAGGAAACACCATATATTTT. Translating gives CATSQAHSGNTIYF.

This clonotype turned up a few times. The V gene is TRBV20-1, the J gene TRBJ2-3; D is undetermined. V gave up 6 bases and J gave up 0 bases, with 13 bases separating them. Germline CDR1 DFQATT, CDR2 SNEGSKA (reference sequence). The CDR3 has 14 residues. The CDR3 loop reads CSAESALSTDTQYF. In DNA, the CDR3 is TGCAGTGCCGAGTCAGCTCTCAGCACAGATACGCAGTATTTT.

This clonotype was seen a few times. V and J are TRBV28 and TRBJ2-3; D uncertain. V gave up 5 bases and J gave up 0 bases, with 18 bases separating them. CDR1 MDHEN and CDR2 SYDVKM come from the germline V gene. The CDR3 loop spans 17 amino acids. The CDR3 nucleotides are TGTGCCAGCAGTACTGCCTGGGTGGGCCTGAGCACAGATACGCAGTATTTT. This encodes CASSTAWVGLSTDTQYF.

A few counts support this clonotype. V and J are TRBV5-6 and TRBJ2-1, with D perhaps TRBD1 (5 bases). The CDR3 is 14 residues long. V was shortened by 4 bases and J by 9 bases, with 17 bases between the two germline ends. The germline V gene encodes CDR1 SGHDT and CDR2 YYEEEE. The CDR3, as DNA: TGTGCCAGCAGCCCCGAGTCCAGGGCGAGTGAGCAGTTCTTC. As protein: CASSPESRASEQFF.

The chain couples TRBV13 to TRBJ1-2, with TRBD1 matching over 10 bases. Germline-derived CDR1 and CDR2 are PRHDT and FYEKMQ (reference sequence). Trimming removed 5 bases from V and 7 bases from J; junction bases left unmatched: 7. The CDR3 spans 14 residues. In nucleotides, the CDR3 is TGTGCCAGCAGCACCCGGGACAGGGGAAGTGGCTACACCTTC. This gives the protein CASSTRDRGSGYTF.

This clonotype was found a few times. V usage is TRBV3-1 and J usage is TRBJ2-1; D possibly corresponds to TRBD2 (6 bases). CDR1 and CDR2 from the germline V gene are LGHDT and YNNKEL (reference sequence). This CDR3 has 13 amino acids. V gave up 1 base and J gave up 9 bases, with 10 bases separating them. DNA for the CDR3: TGTGCCAGCAGCCAAGTTGGGACTTCTGAGCAGTTCTTC. This encodes CASSQVGTSEQFF.

This clonotype was seen a handful of times. The chain carries TRBV10-3 and TRBJ1-2; D ambiguous. CDR1 is ENHRY, CDR2 SYGVKD, per germline. V dropped 2 bases and J dropped 5 bases, with 9 bases sitting between them. CDR3 length equals 13 residues. CDR3 DNA sequence: TGTGCCATCAGTGAGGGAGAGTTGTATGGCTACACCTTC. The encoded protein is CAISEGELYGYTF.

This clonotype was recorded many times. The J gene is TRBJ1-1, the V gene TRBV28; a possible D gene is TRBD1 (6 bases). The CDR3 runs 13 residues. CDR1 is MDHEN, CDR2 SYDVKM, per germline. V was clipped by 11 bases and J by 0 bases, with 13 bases between them. The CDR3 region has the DNA TGTGCCGTCAAAGGGGACATGAACACTGAAGCTTTCTTT. This gives the protein CAVKGDMNTEAFF.

For this clonotype: A much more abundant neighbour one base away suggests this may be a read error. V usage is TRBV7-9 and J usage is TRBJ2-1; TRBD2 matches at 9 bases. Losses at the gene ends were 6 bases for V and 3 bases for J; bases not matched to a gene: 3. CDR1 and CDR2 (germline): SEHNR, FQNEAQ (reference sequence). The CDR3 covers 14 residues. CDR3 loop: CASRAGGHYNEQFF. CDR3 bases: TGTGCCAGCAGGGCGGGGGGGCACTACAATGAGCAGTTCTTC.

V is TRBV18 and J is TRBJ2-2, with 11 nucleotides matching TRBD1. The CDR3 length is 19 residues. After removal of 1 base from V and 4 bases from J, the junction contained 11 bases not matched to a gene. Germline V gene sequence: CDR1 KGHSH, CDR2 LQKENI. The CDR3: CASSPRDTAGTGGTGELFF. The CDR3 DNA is TGTGCCAGCTCACCACGAGACACAGCCGGGACAGGGGGCACCGGGGAGCTGTTTTTT.

In this sample, this clonotype turned up many times. The J gene is TRBJ1-2, the V gene TRBV19; TRBD1 is a possible D gene (5 bases). Germline V gene sequence: CDR1 LNHDA, CDR2 SQIVND (reference sequence). This CDR3 has 15 residues. Trimming took off 5 bases at V and 5 bases at J, with 18 bases between the two ends. The CDR3 DNA follows: TGTGCCAGTAGTTCAACCGGGACGCCGGTTTATGGCTACACCTTC. This encodes CASSSTGTPVYGYTF.

This clonotype appeared a few times. The chain combines TRBV7-6 with TRBJ1-5; D may be TRBD1 (6 bases). The CDR3 contains 16 residues. Per the germline V gene, CDR1 is SGHVS and CDR2 is FNYEAQ. V was trimmed by 1 base and J by 6 bases, leaving 16 bases between them. The CDR3, as DNA: TGTGCCAGCAGCTTAGGGGTCCAGGGGCTGGGTCAGCCCCAGCATTTT. Translated: CASSLGVQGLGQPQHF.

This clonotype came up a few times. V usage is TRBV4-1 and J usage is TRBJ1-2; D call uncertain. Germline V gives CDR1 MGHRA, CDR2 YSYEKL. The CDR3 loop spans 13 amino acids. Trimming took off 0 bases at V and 6 bases at J, with 8 bases between the two ends. The DNA of the CDR3 is TGCGCCAGCAGCCAAGATGGCGCCAATGGCTACACCTTC. Translating gives CASSQDGANGYTF.

In its sample, this clonotype was seen once. The chain uses TRBV6-8 and TRBJ1-5; D may be TRBD1 (6 bases). Germline V gene data show CDR1 as MNHGY and CDR2 as SAAAGT. V dropped 2 bases and J dropped 9 bases, with 14 bases sitting between them. The CDR3 spans 14 residues. Written as DNA, the CDR3 is TGTGCCAGCAGTTACAGGGGGAGGGGACCGCCCCAGCATTTT. Protein sequence: CASSYRGRGPPQHF.

CDR3 residues: CSVVLAGQPGQPQHF. CDR3 DNA: TGCAGCGTTGTTTTGGCGGGACAGCCGGGACAGCCCCAGCATTTT. The J gene is TRBJ1-5, the V gene TRBV29-1; 7 positions match TRBD1. This CDR3 has 15 residues. V dropped 4 bases and J dropped 7; count of bases not matched to a gene: 13. Germline V lookup: CDR1 SQVTM, CDR2 ANQGSEA.

Ten or more counts support this clonotype. The gene calls are TRBV5-4 and TRBJ2-1; TRBD1 matches at 7 bases. The CDR3 has 15 residues. Unmatched junction bases numbered 1, after V lost 0 bases and J lost 1 base. Germline CDR1 SGHNT, CDR2 YYREEE (reference sequence). The CDR3 nucleotides read TGTGCCAGCAGCTTGGGACAGGGATCCTACAATGAGCAGTTCTTC. It translates to CASSLGQGSYNEQFF.

The chain has TRBV28 and TRBJ2-7; tentative D call: TRBD1 (7 bases). Looked up from germline, CDR1 is MDHEN and CDR2 is SYDVKM. This CDR3 is 14 amino acids long. V gave up 3 bases and J gave up 4 bases, with 13 bases separating them. CDR3: CASSFAGQTYEQYF. The CDR3 DNA reads TGTGCCAGCAGTTTCGCGGGACAGACTTACGAGCAGTACTTC.

This clonotype was seen ten or more times. The rearrangement links TRBV6-1 to TRBJ2-5; D remains unclear. CDR1 and CDR2 (germline): MNHNS, SASEGT. This CDR3 is built from 12 residues. V lost 3 bases, J lost 5 bases, and 7 bases lay in between. Here the CDR3 reads CASSEWLETQYF. CDR3 bases: TGTGCCAGCAGTGAGTGGTTGGAGACCCAGTACTTC.

V usage is TRBV7-2 and J usage is TRBJ1-1, with 10 bases that match TRBD1. The CDR3 contains 14 residues. In germline, CDR1 is SGHTA, CDR2 FQGNSA. The V segment lost 6 bases and the J segment 10 bases; nucleotides outside the gene matches: 11. CDR3 in amino acids: CASSQTGGTGVAFF. The CDR3 coding sequence is TGTGCCAGCAGTCAAACCGGCGGGACAGGGGTAGCTTTCTTT.

This clonotype was counted only a few times. The chain links TRBV6-4 to TRBJ2-3, with TRBD2 as a possible D gene (6 bases). The germline V gene encodes CDR1 MRHNA and CDR2 SNTAGT. There are 15 residues in the CDR3. Deletions cut 3 bases from V and 0 bases from J, with 10 bases between. This chain's CDR3 is CASSDAGRSTDTQYF. CDR3 DNA: TGTGCCAGCAGTGATGCGGGGAGGAGCACAGATACGCAGTATTTT.

The sample holds a few counts of this clonotype. The CDR3 DNA follows: TGTGCCAGCAGCTTGGTTCAGAGCTCTGGGGCCAACGTCCTGACTTTC. This sequence encodes CASSLVQSSGANVLTF. The genes are TRBV5-8 and TRBJ2-6; D unclear. CDR1 is SGHTS and CDR2 is YDEGEE in the germline V gene. The CDR3 is made up of 16 amino acids. V lost 0 bases to trimming and J lost 0 bases, with 7 bases between them.